The next 6 T cell receptor beta chains were all read from a single sample in a study of blood T cell repertoires in COVID-19 (dated by TCRdb to 2019 to 2021). Library preparation employed the immunoSEQ multiplex PCR assay. TCRdb holds this immuneACCESS table with in-frame rearrangements only. Some clones are missing; in checked studies, unresolved V genes explain under half, and the rest has no known cause. This sample lists 250,000 to 350,000 clones; roughly nine tenths were detected once. The ten most abundant clones make up about 2.3% of the sample. The sequenced material came from peripheral blood. These receptors were obtained from a young man with active or convalescent COVID-19.

Remarks on this clone: An end of the junction differs from the germline gene, which may be a read error. The V call is TRBV24-1, the J call TRBJ2-5; perhaps TRBD1 as D (5 bases). The V gene's germline CDR1 is KGHDR and CDR2 SFDVKD. The CDR3 runs 15 residues. This CDR3 reads CATSVLDKLQETQYF. DNA of the CDR3: TGTGCCACCAGTGTTTTGGACAAGCTACAAGAGACCCAGTACTTC.

This clone was counted a single time. The rearrangement links TRBV13 to TRBJ2-7; D is unclear. The CDR3 consists of 13 residues. Trimming pared 4 bases from V and 6 bases from J, leaving 13 bases between. Germline V gene sequence: CDR1 PRHDT, CDR2 FYEKMQ (reference sequence). The DNA for the CDR3 is TGTGCCAGCAGCTACCCTGGTTTTAGCGAGCAGTACTTC. Protein: CASSYPGFSEQYF.

This clone is a singleton in its sample. V usage is TRBV2 and J usage is TRBJ1-2, with D possibly TRBD1 on 6 matching bases. This CDR3 spans 16 amino acids. Per germline, CDR1 SNHLY and CDR2 FYNNEI. V dropped 2 bases and J dropped 0 bases, with 13 bases sitting between them. DNA of the CDR3: TGTGCCAGCAGTGAACTAGGACAGAGGCCTAACTATGGCTACACCTTC. Its translation is CASSELGQRPNYGYTF.

This clone showed up many times. The gene calls are TRBV4-3 and TRBJ1-2; the D is unclear. The germline V and J ends were trimmed by 0 bases and 3 bases, with 14 bases remaining between them. Germline V lookup: CDR1 LGHNA, CDR2 YSLEER. CDR3 length equals 16 residues. The CDR3 is CASSQDSGEAYYGYTF. The CDR3 DNA reads as TGCGCCAGCAGCCAAGATAGTGGAGAGGCGTACTATGGCTACACCTTC.

This rearrangement joins TRBV4-1 to TRBJ1-1; 9 bases are a match to TRBD1. Trimming cost V 3 bases and J 5 bases; bases outside gene matches: 7. The germline V gene has CDR1 MGHRA and CDR2 YSYEKL. The CDR3 covers 15 residues. CDR3 sequence: CASSQKGQGVTEAFF. The CDR3 DNA is TGCGCCAGCAGCCAGAAGGGACAGGGAGTGACTGAAGCTTTCTTT.

The chain couples TRBV7-6 to TRBJ1-1, with a possible D match to TRBD1 (5 bases). The V end was cut by 7 bases, the J end by 4 bases, with 13 bases between. In germline, CDR1 is SGHVS, CDR2 FNYEAQ. The CDR3 is 13 residues long. The DNA for the CDR3 is TGTGCCAGCATCCCCGACGGGGGCACTGAAGCTTTCTTT. Residues: CASIPDGGTEAFF.